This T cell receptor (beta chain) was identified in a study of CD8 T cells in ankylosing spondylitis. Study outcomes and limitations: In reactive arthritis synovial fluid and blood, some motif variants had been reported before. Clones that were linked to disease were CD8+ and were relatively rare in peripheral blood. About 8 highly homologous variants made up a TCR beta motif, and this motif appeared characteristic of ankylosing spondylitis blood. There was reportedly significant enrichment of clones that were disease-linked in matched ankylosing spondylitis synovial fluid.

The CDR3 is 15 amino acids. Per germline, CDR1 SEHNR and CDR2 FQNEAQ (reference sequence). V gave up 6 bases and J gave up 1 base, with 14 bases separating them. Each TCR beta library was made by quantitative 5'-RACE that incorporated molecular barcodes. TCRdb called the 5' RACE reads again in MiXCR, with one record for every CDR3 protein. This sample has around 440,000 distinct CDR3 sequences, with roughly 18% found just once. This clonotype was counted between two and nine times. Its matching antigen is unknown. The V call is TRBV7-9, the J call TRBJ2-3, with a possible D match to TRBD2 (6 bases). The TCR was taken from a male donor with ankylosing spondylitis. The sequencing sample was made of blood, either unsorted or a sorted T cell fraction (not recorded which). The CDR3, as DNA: TGTGCCAGCAGGGGCGGGGTGGCAGGCACAGATACGCAGTATTTT. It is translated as CASRGGVAGTDTQYF.